This record looks at one T cell receptor (beta chain) sequence and its context. The sequenced fragment ends 3 residues before the CDR3 boundary, so the rest is inferred from the germline J gene. This record comes from a study of T cells in women clearing cervical HPV infection. This table comes from immunoSEQ multiplex PCR, and its TCRdb copy is limited to in-frame clones, with some not included. Found here are tens of thousands of clones; the top ten clones hold more than 7%. The CDR3 contains 11 residues. The source of this sequence is a woman aged 18 to 75 with a cervical HPV16 infection that either progressed to CIN3+ or cleared (not recorded which). The chain employs TRBV23-1 and TRBJ1-2; D is ambiguous. TRBV23-1 is known as an ORF, though its function is uncertain. The sample comprised blood buffy coat. CDR3 sequence: CALNEGDTYTF. Partial CDR3 DNA: TGCGCCTTAAATGAAGGTGATACC.